The 6 T cell receptor beta chains below come from one sample, sequenced in a study of cytomegalovirus exposure and HLA in healthy donors. The primer mix had 60 Vbeta and 13 Jbeta primers. Sequencing used immunoSEQ multiplex PCR; TCRdb keeps in-frame clones, though not all of them. This table has 180,000 or so clones, more than 75% appearing once. The material sequenced was PBMCs. The receptors were gathered from a woman in her 50s in good health and CMV-seropositive.

The chain joins TRBV6-6 to TRBJ1-2, with D perhaps TRBD1 (5 bases). The CDR3 contains 12 residues. V lost 6 bases, J lost 7 bases, and 12 bases lay in between. Germline-derived CDR1 and CDR2 are MNHNY and SVGAGI (reference sequence). The CDR3 coding sequence is TGTGCCAGCAGGCTAGAGGGACTTGGCTACACCTTC. Its translation is CASRLEGLGYTF.

J is TRBJ1-1 and V is TRBV29-1, with a tentative D call TRBD1 (5 bases). The CDR3 is 13 amino acids. V was pared by 7 bases and J by 2 bases, with 14 bases between. Germline CDR1 and CDR2: SQVTM and ANQGSEA. The CDR3 loop reads CSGLTDSNTEAFF. The CDR3 DNA reads as TGCAGCGGACTGACAGACTCTAACACTGAAGCTTTCTTT.

The chain carries TRBV5-6 and TRBJ1-2, with D possibly TRBD1 on 5 matching bases. Germline V gene sequence: CDR1 SGHDT, CDR2 YYEEEE. This CDR3 region has 16 residues. The V end was cut by 2 bases, the J end by 3 bases, with 17 bases between. CDR3 nucleotide sequence: TGTGCCAGCAGCTTCCCACTGACCGGAGGGGACTATGGCTACACCTTC. Protein product: CASSFPLTGGDYGYTF.

The chain is built from TRBV28 and TRBJ2-5; no reliable D call. The DNA end favors TRBJ2-7, so the J call may be wrong. CDR1 is MDHEN and CDR2 is SYDVKM in the germline V gene. The CDR3 sequence is 11 residues long. CDR3 nucleotide sequence: TGTGCCAGCGCTACCGTCTACGAGCAGTACTTC. Translated, it gives CASATVYEQYF.

This rearrangement joins TRBV5-1 to TRBJ1-2; 11 bases are shared with TRBD1. The CDR3 totals 16 residues. The trim removed 5 bases at V and 4 bases at J, leaving 10 bases unmatched. Germline CDR1 is SGHRS and CDR2 is YFSETQ. CDR3: CASSPSMGTGGYGYTF. The CDR3 coding sequence is TGCGCCAGCAGTCCCTCGATGGGGACAGGGGGCTATGGCTACACCTTC. Together with reference TRBV5-1 and TRBJ1-2, the CDR3 gives the full variable domain: KAGVTQTPRYLIKTRGQQVTLSCSPISGHRSVSWYQQTPGQGLQFLFEYFSETQRNKGNFPGRFSGRQFSNSRSEMNVSTLELGDSALYLCASSPSMGTGGYGYTFGSGTRLTVV.

J is TRBJ1-1 and V is TRBV6-5, with D unresolved. V lost 5 bases and J lost 3, with 13 bases in between. The V gene's germline CDR1 is MNHEY and CDR2 SVGAGI. The CDR3 spans 14 residues. CDR3 DNA sequence: TGTGCCAGCAGTGAACACGGGGTTCACACTGAAGCTTTCTTT. Protein sequence: CASSEHGVHTEAFF.